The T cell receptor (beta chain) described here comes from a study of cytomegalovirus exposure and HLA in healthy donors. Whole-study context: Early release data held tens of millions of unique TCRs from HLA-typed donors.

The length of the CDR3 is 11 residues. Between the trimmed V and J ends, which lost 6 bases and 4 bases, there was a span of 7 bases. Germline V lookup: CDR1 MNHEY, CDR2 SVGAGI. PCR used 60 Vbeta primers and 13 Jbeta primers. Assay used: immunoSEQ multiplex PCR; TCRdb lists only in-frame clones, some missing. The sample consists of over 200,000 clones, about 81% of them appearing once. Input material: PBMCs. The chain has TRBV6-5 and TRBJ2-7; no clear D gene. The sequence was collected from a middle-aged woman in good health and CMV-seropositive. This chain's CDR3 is CASRERYEQYF. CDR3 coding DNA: TGTGCCAGCAGAGAGCGATACGAGCAGTACTTC.